There are a few counts of the clone carrying this TCR beta chain. Antigen: not known. These data belong to a study of beta chain features in type 1 diabetes. CDR1 and CDR2 from the germline V gene are MNHEY and SVGAGI. J was trimmed by 4 bases and V by 5 bases; bases with no gene match: 10. The CDR3 is 15 residues long. Study results and limitations: VDJ junctions from patients with type 1 diabetes contained fewer insertions and more deletions. Unsettled here was the matter of whether HLA type influences TCRB rearrangement.

Isolated RNA was reverse transcribed in full, so expressed TCRB transcripts were sequenced. The table came from immunoSEQ multiplex PCR; TCRdb's copy has only in-frame clones and leaves some out. The sample lists around 190,000 clones; 10% to 15% were seen once. This TCR derives from a woman aged 18-35 years in good health. The sample comprised central memory CD4+ T cells from blood. The chain has TRBV6-5 and TRBJ2-7, with 8 positions matching TRBD2. The CDR3 loop reads CASSPSGTRGYEQYF. Written as DNA, the CDR3 is TGTGCCAGCAGTCCTTCCGGGACTAGAGGGTACGAGCAGTACTTC.